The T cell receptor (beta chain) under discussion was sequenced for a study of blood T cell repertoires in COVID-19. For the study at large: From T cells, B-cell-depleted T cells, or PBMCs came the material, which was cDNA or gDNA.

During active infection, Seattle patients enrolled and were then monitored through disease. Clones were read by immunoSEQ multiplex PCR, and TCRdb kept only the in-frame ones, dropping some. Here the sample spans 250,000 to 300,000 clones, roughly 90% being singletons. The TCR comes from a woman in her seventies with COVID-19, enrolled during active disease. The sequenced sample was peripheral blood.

CDR3 amino acids: CASSPTDSRFGGYTF. The DNA for the CDR3 is TGTGCCAGCAGCCCGACAGATTCGAGGTTCGGTGGCTACACCTTC. V and J are TRBV7-9 and TRBJ1-2; D is possibly TRBD1 (5 bases). The CDR3 is 15 amino acids. V was trimmed by 5 bases and J by 7 bases, leaving 20 bases between them. CDR1 is SEHNR, CDR2 FQNEAQ, per germline (reference sequence).